The 22 T cell receptor beta chains reported below all come from one sample, sequenced in a study of T cell repertoires in cytomegalovirus infection (dated by TCRdb to about 2019). For these receptors, no antigen is known. This specimen's treatment or condition label, per the study, means: in vitro stimulation with specific CMV peptide epitopes to enrich CMV-specific T cells. The reads were generated on an Illumina HiSeq 1500. TCRdb handled the public reads itself, with Q25 trimming in fastp and clone calling in MiXCR, and kept productive beta chains. Entries that share a CDR3 protein sequence are merged under the most common genes and DNA. Across this sample there are tens of thousands of distinct CDR3 sequences, with 20% to 25% seen only once. The ten largest account for under 85% of the sample. The source was CD8+ T cells from cultured PBMCs, collected from culture after CMV antigen stimulation. The receptors originated from a human donor in good health (CMV status not recorded). Some clones in this sample may be carry-over from other donors' samples.

V and J are TRBV7-2 and TRBJ1-1, with 10 positions matching TRBD1. Per germline, CDR1 SGHTA and CDR2 FQGNSA. The CDR3 is 15 residues long. The J segment lost 7 bases and the V segment lost 4 bases, leaving 9 bases of the junction unmatched. The CDR3 loop is CASSSTGQGPFEAFF. Written as DNA, the CDR3 is TGTGCCAGCAGCTCAACGGGACAGGGGCCATTTGAAGCTTTCTTT.

This clonotype has more than one count but fewer than ten. V usage is TRBV12-5 and J usage is TRBJ1-5; D gene ambiguous. The length of the CDR3 is 16 residues. V was trimmed by 2 bases and J by 0 bases, leaving 11 bases between them. Germline V gives CDR1 LGHNT, CDR2 FRNRAP. CDR3 bases: TGTGCTAGTGGTTTGATCGGGCCCTATAGCAATCAGCCCCAGCATTTT. It yields the protein CASGLIGPYSNQPQHF. Variable domain in full (rest from reference TRBV12-5 and TRBJ1-5): DARVTQTPRHKVTEMGQEVTMRCQPILGHNTVFWYRQTMMQGLELLAYFRNRAPLDDSGMPKDRFSAEMPDATLATLKIQPSEPRDSAVYFCASGLIGPYSNQPQHFGDGTRLSIL.

The genes are TRBV6-2 or TRBV6-3 and TRBJ2-2; D not resolved. From germline, CDR1 is MNHEY and CDR2 SVGEGT. V lost 0 bases, J lost 10 bases, and 6 bases lay in between. This CDR3 spans 12 amino acids. The CDR3 DNA reads TGTGCCAGCAGTTACTCTAGTGTGGAGCTGTTTTTT. This codes for CASSYSSVELFF.

This clonotype was recorded a few times. CDR3 in DNA: TGTGCCAGCAGTCCGGGACAGGGGTATCAGCCCCAGCATTTT. It specifies CASSPGQGYQPQHF. The rearrangement uses TRBV28 and TRBJ1-5; 10 nucleotides line up with TRBD1. The germline CDR1 and CDR2 sequences are MDHEN and SYDVKM. The CDR3 is made up of 14 amino acids. V shed 5 bases and J 5 bases; nucleotides not matched to a gene: 3.

This clonotype has a handful of counts. The chain uses TRBV6-2 or TRBV6-3 and TRBJ1-5; D is uncertain. CDR1 is MNHEY and CDR2 is SVGEGT in the germline V gene. This CDR3 spans 14 amino acids. Trimming stripped 3 bases from V and 1 base from J, with 7 bases between. The CDR3 DNA follows: TGTGCCAGCAGTTATAGTCCCAGCAATCAGCCCCAGCATTTT. This encodes CASSYSPSNQPQHF.

The chain is built from TRBV7-6 and TRBJ2-7; D is uncertain. This CDR3 is 13 amino acids long. Germline CDR1 and CDR2: SGHVS and FNYEAQ. Trimming cost V 2 bases and J 7 bases, with 12 bases left between them. The CDR3 is CASSLSNPGEQYF. CDR3 nucleotides: TGTGCCAGCAGCTTATCGAACCCCGGGGAGCAGTACTTC.

Only a few counts were recorded for this clonotype. This chain links TRBV4-1 with TRBJ1-2, with TRBD1 identical over 7 bases. There are 13 residues in the CDR3. J was trimmed by 4 bases and V by 5 bases; bases with no gene match: 4. CDR1 and CDR2 (germline): MGHRA, YSYEKL. CDR3: CASSETGSYGYTF. In DNA form, the CDR3 reads TGCGCCAGCAGCGAGACAGGGTCCTATGGCTACACCTTC.

This chain connects TRBV7-2 to TRBJ2-7; no reliable D call. Trimming stripped 1 base from V and 11 bases from J, with 18 bases between. Germline assignment: CDR1 SGHTA and CDR2 FQGNSA. This CDR3 comprises 14 residues. CDR3 sequence (DNA): TGTGCCAGCAGCTTAGAAGTCAGAACCTTGGATAAGTACTTC. Translated, it gives CASSLEVRTLDKYF.

The sample holds a few counts of this clonotype. This sequence joins TRBV10-3 and TRBJ1-2; D is perhaps TRBD1 (6 bases). V dropped 0 bases and J dropped 0 bases, with 14 bases sitting between them. The CDR3 extends over 17 amino acids. From germline, CDR1 is ENHRY and CDR2 SYGVKD. CDR3 protein: CAISESEDRDTNYGYTF. The CDR3 nucleotides are TGTGCCATCAGTGAGTCCGAGGACAGAGATACTAACTATGGCTACACCTTC.

The chain uses TRBV7-9 and TRBJ2-7; D not resolved. Per germline, CDR1 SEHNR and CDR2 FQNEAQ (reference sequence). This CDR3 spans 14 amino acids. V lost 8 bases, J lost 4 bases, and 18 bases lay in between. The chain's CDR3 is CASGSPGLLYEQYF. Here the CDR3 DNA reads TGTGCCAGCGGGTCTCCCGGGTTACTGTACGAGCAGTACTTC. The entire variable domain, with the rest obtained from reference TRBV7-9 and TRBJ2-7, is as follows: DTGVSQNPRHKITKRGQNVTFRCDPISEHNRLYWYRQTLGQGPEFLTYFQNEAQLEKSRLLSDRFSAERPKGSFSTLEIQRTEQGDSAMYLCASGSPGLLYEQYFGPGTRLTVT.

The CDR3 DNA follows: TGTGCCAGCAGCCCTAGCCTTGGACTGGGAATTTCACCCCTCCACTTT. Its translation: CASSPSLGLGISPLHF. The chain is built from TRBV7-6 and TRBJ1-6; D gene ambiguous. The CDR3 is made up of 16 amino acids. Trimming took off 5 bases at V and 9 bases at J, with 20 bases between the two ends. Per the germline V gene, CDR1 is SGHVS and CDR2 is FNYEAQ.

A few counts support this clonotype. The gene calls are TRBV12-3 or TRBV12-4 and TRBJ2-1; 8 bases align to TRBD2. The trim removed 6 bases at V and 0 bases at J, leaving 13 bases unmatched. The CDR3 runs to 18 residues. The CDR3 is CASRPSSGGSSSYNEQFF. CDR3 bases: TGTGCCAGCAGGCCCTCGAGCGGGGGCTCCTCCTCCTACAATGAGCAGTTCTTC.

A few counts support this clonotype. V is TRBV19 and J is TRBJ1-1; D is perhaps TRBD1 (6 bases). The length of the CDR3 is 13 residues. Per germline, CDR1 LNHDA and CDR2 SQIVND (reference sequence). V lost 7 bases and J lost 4, with 13 bases in between. The CDR3 DNA follows: TGTGCCAGTACCCCGGACAGAATCACTGAAGCTTTCTTT. Translating it yields CASTPDRITEAFF. Full variable domain (missing parts from reference TRBV19 and TRBJ1-1): DGGITQSPKYLFRKEGQNVTLSCEQNLNHDAMYWYRQDPGQGLRLIYYSQIVNDFQKGDIAEGYSVSREKKESFPLTVTSAQKNPTAFYLCASTPDRITEAFFGQGTRLTVV.

This clonotype was picked up a small number of times. The rearrangement joins TRBV28 to TRBJ2-2; D gene unclear. Trimming cost V 3 bases and J 2 bases, with 7 bases left between them. This CDR3 is 14 amino acids long. From germline, CDR1 is MDHEN and CDR2 SYDVKM. DNA for the CDR3: TGTGCCAGCAGTTTTGGGATTAACACCGGGGAGCTGTTTTTT. Its translation is CASSFGINTGELFF.

The chain combines TRBV6-1 with TRBJ1-3; a weak D match, TRBD1 (5 bases). The germline V gene encodes CDR1 MNHNS and CDR2 SASEGT. CDR3 size: 16 residues. Trimming took 7 bases from V and 0 from J, leaving 16 bases between them. The CDR3 reads CASTENRFYSGNTIYF. CDR3 DNA sequence: TGTGCCAGCACCGAAAACAGGTTTTACTCTGGAAACACCATATATTTT.

V is TRBV28 and J is TRBJ1-1; weak D call: TRBD1 (5 bases). Trimming pared 2 bases from V and 0 bases from J, leaving 10 bases between. The CDR3 covers 15 residues. From germline, CDR1 is MDHEN and CDR2 SYDVKM. The CDR3 DNA sequence: TGTGCCAGCAGTTTAACAGGCCTCATGAACACTGAAGCTTTCTTT. Amino acid sequence: CASSLTGLMNTEAFF.

This clonotype was picked up one time. This chain connects TRBV6-5 to TRBJ1-1; maybe TRBD1 (6 bases). This CDR3 is built from 15 residues. Per germline, CDR1 MNHEY and CDR2 SVGAGI. V was clipped by 4 bases and J by 3 bases, with 15 bases between them. The CDR3 is CASSWGAETDTEAFF. Written as DNA, the CDR3 is TGTGCCAGCAGTTGGGGGGCAGAAACGGACACTGAAGCTTTCTTT.

The rearrangement links TRBV12-5 to TRBJ2-1, with TRBD2 matching 7 bases. This CDR3 is 12 amino acids long. Germline V gene lookup returns CDR1 LGHNT and CDR2 FRNRAP. With V trimmed by 7 bases and J by 4 bases, 1 base remained unmatched. DNA for the CDR3: TGTGCTAGTGCGGGGGGATACAATGAGCAGTTCTTC. As protein: CASAGGYNEQFF.

This clonotype was recorded only once. This chain connects TRBV7-6 to TRBJ2-7, with 9 nucleotides matching TRBD1. CDR1 SGHVS and CDR2 FNYEAQ come from the germline V gene. CDR3 length equals 16 residues. Trimming removed 0 bases from V and 2 bases from J; junction bases left unmatched: 5. The CDR3 loop reads CASSLAPGQGTYEQYF. DNA for the CDR3: TGTGCCAGCAGCTTAGCACCGGGACAGGGAACCTACGAGCAGTACTTC. Looking up the rest from reference TRBV7-6 and TRBJ2-7 gives the full variable domain: GAGVSQSPRYKVTKRGQDVALRCDPISGHVSLYWYRQALGQGPEFLTYFNYEAQQDKSGLPNDRFSAERPEGSISTLTIQRTEQRDSAMYRCASSLAPGQGTYEQYFGPGTRLTVT.

The CDR3 region has the DNA TGTGCCAGCAGCTACGGGTTACTTAATGAAAAACTGTTTTTT. The encoded protein is CASSYGLLNEKLFF. The chain employs TRBV7-8 and TRBJ1-4; D is ambiguous. CDR1 is SGHVS, CDR2 FQNEAQ, per germline. The CDR3 runs to 14 residues. V was trimmed by 4 bases and J by 4 bases, leaving 10 bases between them.

The chain carries TRBV6-1 and TRBJ1-5; TRBD1 might be the D (6 bases). Germline values: CDR1 MNHNS, CDR2 SASEGT. Deletions cut 5 bases from V and 7 bases from J, with 15 bases between. The CDR3 is made up of 14 amino acids. Here the CDR3 DNA reads TGTGCCAGCAGTTGGGGGGGCGGAGGACAGCCCCAGCATTTT. It encodes CASSWGGGGQPQHF.

This clonotype has only a few counts. The V and J genes are TRBV7-9 and TRBJ1-6; no clear D. The V and J ends lost 2 bases and 8 bases respectively, with 16 bases between them. In germline, CDR1 is SEHNR, CDR2 FQNEAQ (reference sequence). This CDR3 contains 16 residues. The chain's CDR3 is CASSLPLVGVDSPLHF. Here the CDR3 DNA reads TGTGCCAGCAGCTTACCCTTAGTCGGGGTGGATTCACCCCTCCACTTT. Full variable domain (outside the CDR3, taken from reference TRBV7-9 and TRBJ1-6): DTGVSQNPRHKITKRGQNVTFRCDPISEHNRLYWYRQTLGQGPEFLTYFQNEAQLEKSRLLSDRFSAERPKGSFSTLEIQRTEQGDSAMYLCASSLPLVGVDSPLHFGNGTRLTVT.